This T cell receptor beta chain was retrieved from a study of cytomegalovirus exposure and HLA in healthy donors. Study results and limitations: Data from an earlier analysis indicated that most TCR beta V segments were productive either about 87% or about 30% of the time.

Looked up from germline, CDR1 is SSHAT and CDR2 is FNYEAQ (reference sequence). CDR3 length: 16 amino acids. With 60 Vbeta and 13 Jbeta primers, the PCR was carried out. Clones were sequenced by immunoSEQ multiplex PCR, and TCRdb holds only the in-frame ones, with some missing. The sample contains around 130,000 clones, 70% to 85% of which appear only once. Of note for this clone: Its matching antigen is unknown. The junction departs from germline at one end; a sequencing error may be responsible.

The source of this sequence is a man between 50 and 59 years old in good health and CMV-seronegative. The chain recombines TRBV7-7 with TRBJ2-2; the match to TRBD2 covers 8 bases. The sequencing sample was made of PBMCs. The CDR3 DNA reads TGTGCTAGCAGTCAAACGGGGGGGGACGCCACCGGGGAGCTGTTTTTT. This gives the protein CASSQTGGDATGELFF.